These 10 T cell receptor beta chains share one sample of origin, sequenced in a study of CD8 T cells in Susac syndrome. It was with random hexamers that about 0.45 to 1 ug RNA was reverse transcribed. TCRdb independently ran MiXCR on the immunoSEQ multiplex PCR reads; one entry per CDR3 protein. Seen here are some 260,000 distinct CDR3 sequences, 90% to 95% observed once, and the top ten hold 0.07% to 0.09%. The sample taken for sequencing was CD4+ T cells from PBMCs. The receptors shown here come from a human donor with multiple sclerosis.

The J gene is TRBJ2-2, the V gene TRBV10-3, with TRBD2 identical over 12 bases. Germline V CDR1 and CDR2: ENHRY, SYGVKD. V gave up 4 bases and J gave up 4 bases; unmatched junction bases: 1. The CDR3 loop spans 15 amino acids. The chain's CDR3 is CAISGLAGATGELFF. The CDR3 DNA reads TGTGCCATCAGTGGACTAGCGGGAGCCACCGGGGAGCTGTTTTTT.

This clonotype was observed once. V is TRBV20-1 and J is TRBJ2-5; 9 bases are a match to TRBD1. Trimming took 2 bases from V and 7 from J; bases not matched to a gene: 5. This CDR3 comprises 13 residues. Germline CDR1 reads DFQATT; CDR2 reads SNEGSKA (reference sequence). The CDR3 here is CSARYRGLGTQYF. The CDR3 region has the DNA TGCAGTGCTAGATACAGGGGGCTCGGGACCCAGTACTTC.

This rearrangement joins TRBV19 to TRBJ2-1; possibly TRBD2 for D (5 bases). V lost 10 bases and J lost 4, with 26 bases in between. This CDR3 comprises 17 residues. The germline V gene encodes CDR1 LNHDA and CDR2 SQIVND (reference sequence). Here the CDR3 reads CATLRSRPSGAYNEQFF. Written as DNA, the CDR3 is TGTGCCACCCTCCGCTCCCGGCCCAGCGGAGCTTACAATGAGCAGTTCTTC.

The chain has TRBV29-1 and TRBJ2-3, with D possibly being TRBD2 (5 bases). With 6 bases removed from V and 1 base from J, the gap between germline ends came to 11 bases. The CDR3 is made up of 13 amino acids. Per the germline V gene, CDR1 is SQVTM and CDR2 is ANQGSEA. CDR3 protein: CSVSTTGTDTQYF. In DNA form, the CDR3 reads TGCAGCGTCTCGACTACAGGCACAGATACGCAGTATTTT.

This chain connects TRBV30 to TRBJ2-6; D not resolved. V was cut by 5 bases and J by 4 bases, with 9 bases left in between. The CDR3 contains 13 residues. Germline values: CDR1 GTSNPN, CDR2 SVGIG (reference sequence). The DNA of the CDR3 is TGTGCCTGGGACGGCGTGGGGGCCAACGTCCTGACTTTC. Its protein product is CAWDGVGANVLTF.

The chain uses TRBV20-1 and TRBJ1-5, with D maybe TRBD1 (6 bases). Per the germline V gene, CDR1 is DFQATT and CDR2 is SNEGSKA (reference sequence). The ends were cut back, 4 bases at V and 0 bases at J, with 16 bases in the middle. The CDR3 sequence is 16 residues long. CDR3 amino acids: CSAMSARGGSNQPQHF. CDR3 DNA: TGCAGTGCTATGTCGGCCAGGGGAGGTAGCAATCAGCCCCAGCATTTT.

The V and J genes are TRBV4-2 and TRBJ2-2; D is unclear. The V end was cut by 0 bases, the J end by 4 bases, with 9 bases between. The CDR3 is 15 residues long. Germline V gives CDR1 LGHNA, CDR2 YNFKEQ. The CDR3 coding sequence is TGTGCCAGCAGCCAAGATTCACTAATCACCGGGGAGCTGTTTTTT. Translation gives CASSQDSLITGELFF.

The gene calls are TRBV5-1 and TRBJ2-2; D is ambiguous. The CDR3 totals 14 residues. The V gene lost 4 bases and the J gene lost 2 bases, with 9 bases spanning the gap. Germline V CDR1 and CDR2: SGHRS, YFSETQ. CDR3 sequence reads: CASSRNPNTGELFF. CDR3 DNA sequence: TGCGCCAGCAGCCGAAACCCAAACACCGGGGAGCTGTTTTTT.

The chain joins TRBV9 to TRBJ1-2; D might be TRBD1 (5 bases). The length of the CDR3 is 15 residues. Germline V gene lookup returns CDR1 SGDLS and CDR2 YYNGEE. The germline V and J ends were trimmed by 0 bases and 5 bases, with 14 bases remaining between them. The CDR3 loop is CASSVAHIQDYGYTF. The CDR3 bases are TGTGCCAGCAGCGTAGCTCACATACAGGATTATGGCTACACCTTC.

The V gene is TRBV9, the J gene TRBJ2-1; 10 bases agree with TRBD2. The CDR3 sequence is 14 residues long. Trimming at V came to 4 bases and at J to 8 bases, leaving 6 bases not matched to a gene. CDR1 and CDR2 from the germline V gene are SGDLS and YYNGEE. In DNA form, the CDR3 reads TGTGCCAGCAGCCCAGCGGGAGGGCCGTATGAGCAGTTCTTC. Its translation is CASSPAGGPYEQFF.